This record covers a single T cell receptor (beta chain). Its antigen is not yet known. No base quality values were provided; no much bigger clone lies one nucleotide off. Each donor gave one peripheral blood draw, roughly 120 mL on average, collected into heparinised tubes. A BD FACSAria II was used to sort naive, central memory, regulatory and stem cell-like memory CD4+ T cells with a panel that included CD45RO, CCR7, CD25, CD127, CD95 and CD27. Every sorted population had a purity above 98%. Right away, PBMCs were isolated by Lymphoprep density gradient centrifugation and were stained directly, with no culture step. Samples were stained and sorted in pairs, with one healthy donor and one patient per experiment, so that batch effects were minimized. This record belongs to a study of beta chain features in type 1 diabetes (dated by TCRdb to the late 2010s). For the wider study: No differences in mean age, gender distribution, total cell number or subset yield were found between patients and healthy donors. A total of about 110 million sorted cells were examined across all samples, and the number of cells per subset was strongly correlated with RNA yield. The study compared TCRB repertoires of sorted circulating CD4+ T cell subsets between recently diagnosed type 1 diabetes patients and matched healthy donors. Regulatory and stem cell-like memory subsets were obtained from only 8 patients and roughly 8 healthy donors, while naive and central memory subsets were obtained from all 30 or so donors. Results and caveats for the whole study, not just this receptor: Sequencing cDNA rather than genomic DNA could over-represent highly expressing activated cells, although activation and CD3 levels did not differ between groups. Naive, central memory and regulatory TCRB repertoires appeared to be more similar among patients than among healthy donors. HLA sub-analyses involved small numbers of individuals, so any influence of HLA type on TCRB rearrangement remained unresolved. Fewer insertions and more nucleotide deletions at VDJ recombination sites were observed in patients with type 1 diabetes, implying thymic rearrangement abnormalities. Type 1 diabetes patients showed a moderate but significant shortening of TCRB CDR3 length in all four CD4+ subsets. Shorter templates might have been favored by PCR, but patient and control samples were amplified and corrected together, so both groups would have been affected equally by any skew.

The entire amount of isolated RNA was reverse transcribed using the High Capacity cDNA Reverse Transcription Kit, so the sequenced TCRB transcripts were expressed ones. Deep immunoSEQ sequencing was applied to naive, central memory and regulatory T cell samples, giving an average of about 3.57 million total reads per sample. Sorted cells were lysed in RLT buffer, and RNA was extracted using DNase-treated RNeasy Micro or Mini kits according to cell number. Each cell subset was processed on its own to prevent cross-contamination, while patient and healthy donor samples were processed together. TCRB sequences were amplified from cDNA with the immunoSEQ multiplex PCR, producing 87-bp fragments spanning the CDR3 region. The amplicons were sequenced using the Illumina HiSeq platform. Per the original workflow: Synthetic template baselines were used to correct PCR bias computationally, reads within Hamming distance 2 were collapsed together, and singletons that could not be merged were discarded. Reads were aligned against IMGT so that V, D and J genes, CDR3 length and insertions or deletions at six rearrangement sites could be assigned. Within each subset, clonotype counts were normalized to the number of sorted cells before true diversity and Gini coefficients were calculated with the tcR R package. Repertoire sharing was quantified using the overlap coefficient calculated on TCRB nucleotide sequences. As a proxy for the pre-selection repertoire, out-of-frame TCRB sequences from naive cells were analyzed. TCRdb mirrors the immuneACCESS table, restricted to in-frame sequences. Some clones are absent from its copies; in checked studies, under half trace to an unresolved V gene, and the reason for the others is unknown. V and J calls plus clone size are reproduced from that table; the DNA served to infer D and trimming. This sample lists around 260,000 clones; around 24% were detected once. The ten most abundant clones make up around 0.013% of the sample.

CDR1 and CDR2 were assigned from the germline V gene as MNHEY and SVGAGI. V loses 5 bases at its end and J loses 4 bases; junction bases beyond the gene matches: 8. From the cysteine through the phenylalanine, the CDR3 covers 15 amino acids. Only the CDR3 part of the read is kept: 45 bases, read in frame from the first base. The sequencing sample was made of naive CD4+ T cells from blood. Explained via the paper, the cell subset or site label denotes: true naive CD4+ T cells. The sequence came from a woman younger than 45 with type 1 diabetes. This receptor chain uses TRBV6-5 and TRBJ2-3, with TRBD2 matching 8 junction bases. The CDR3 region has the sequence CASSRNGRAPDTQYF. The nucleotide sequence reads as follows: TGTGCCAGCAGTCGGAACGGGAGGGCCCCAGATACGCAGTATTTT.